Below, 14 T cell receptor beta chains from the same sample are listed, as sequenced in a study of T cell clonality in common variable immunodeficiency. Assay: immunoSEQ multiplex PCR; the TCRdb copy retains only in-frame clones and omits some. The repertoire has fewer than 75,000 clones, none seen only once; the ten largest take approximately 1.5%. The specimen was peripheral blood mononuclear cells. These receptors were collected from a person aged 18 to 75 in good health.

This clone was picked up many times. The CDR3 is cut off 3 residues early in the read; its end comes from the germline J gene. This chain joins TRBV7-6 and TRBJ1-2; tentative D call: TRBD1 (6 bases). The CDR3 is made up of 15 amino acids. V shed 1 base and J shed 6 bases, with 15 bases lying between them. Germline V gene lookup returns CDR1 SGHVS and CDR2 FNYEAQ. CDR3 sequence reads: CASSLESHRAHGYTF. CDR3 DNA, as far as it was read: TGTGCCAGCAGCTTAGAGTCTCACAGGGCCCATGGC.

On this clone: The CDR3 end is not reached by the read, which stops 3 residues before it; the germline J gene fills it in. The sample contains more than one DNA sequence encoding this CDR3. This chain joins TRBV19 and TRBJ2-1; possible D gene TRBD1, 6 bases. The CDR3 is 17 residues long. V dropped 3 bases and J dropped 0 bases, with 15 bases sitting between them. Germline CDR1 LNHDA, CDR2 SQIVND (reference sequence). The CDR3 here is CASSIPRGSPSYNEQFF. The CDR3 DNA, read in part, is TGTGCCAGTAGTATCCCCAGGGGTTCACCCTCCTACAATGAG. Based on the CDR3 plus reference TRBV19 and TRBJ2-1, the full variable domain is DGGITQSPKYLFRKEGQNVTLSCEQNLNHDAMYWYRQDPGQGLRLIYYSQIVNDFQKGDIAEGYSVSREKKESFPLTVTSAQKNPTAFYLCASSIPRGSPSYNEQFFGPGTRLTVL.

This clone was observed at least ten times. This CDR3 reads CASSLYYEVRGARHNNEQFF. Partial CDR3 DNA: TGTGCCAGCAGCTTATATTATGAAGTTCGGGGGGCGCGTCACAACAATGAG. The chain has TRBV13 and TRBJ2-1, with D perhaps TRBD2 (7 bases). The CDR3 end is not reached by the read, which stops 3 residues before it; the germline J gene fills it in. This CDR3 region has 20 residues. In germline, CDR1 is PRHDT, CDR2 FYEKMQ (reference sequence). Trimming took off 2 bases at V and 5 bases at J, with 28 bases between the two ends.

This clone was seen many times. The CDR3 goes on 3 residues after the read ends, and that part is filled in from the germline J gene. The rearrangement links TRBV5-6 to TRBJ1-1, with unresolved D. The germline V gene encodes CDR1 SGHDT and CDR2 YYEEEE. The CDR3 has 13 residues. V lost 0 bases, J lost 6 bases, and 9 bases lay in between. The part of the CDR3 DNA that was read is TGTGCCAGCAGCTTGGGAGCATCCGCTGAA. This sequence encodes CASSLGASAE. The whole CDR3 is CASSLGASAEAFF.

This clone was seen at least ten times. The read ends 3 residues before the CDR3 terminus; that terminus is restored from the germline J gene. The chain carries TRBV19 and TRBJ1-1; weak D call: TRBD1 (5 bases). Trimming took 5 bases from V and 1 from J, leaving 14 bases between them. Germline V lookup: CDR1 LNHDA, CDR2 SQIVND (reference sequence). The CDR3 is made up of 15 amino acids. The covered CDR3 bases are TGTGCCAGTAGTGGGCCCACAGGCGGGAACACTGAA. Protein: CASSGPTGGNTE. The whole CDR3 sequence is CASSGPTGGNTEAFF.

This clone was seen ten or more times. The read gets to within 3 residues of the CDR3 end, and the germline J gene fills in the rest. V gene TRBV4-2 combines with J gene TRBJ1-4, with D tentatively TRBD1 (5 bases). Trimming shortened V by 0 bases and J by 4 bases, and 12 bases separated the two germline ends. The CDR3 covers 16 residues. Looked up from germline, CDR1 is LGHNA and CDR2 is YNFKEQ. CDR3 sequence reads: CASSQEPTALNEKLFF. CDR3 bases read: TGTGCCAGCAGCCAAGAGCCGACAGCCCTTAATGAAAAA.

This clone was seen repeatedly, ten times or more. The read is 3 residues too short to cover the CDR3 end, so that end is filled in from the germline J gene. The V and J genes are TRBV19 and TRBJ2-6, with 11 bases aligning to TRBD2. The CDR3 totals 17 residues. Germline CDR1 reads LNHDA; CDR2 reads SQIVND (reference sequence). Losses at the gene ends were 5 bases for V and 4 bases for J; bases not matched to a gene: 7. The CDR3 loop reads CASSSGLAGGGANVLTF. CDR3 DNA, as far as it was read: TGTGCCAGTAGTTCTGGACTAGCGGGTGGAGGGGCCAACGTC.

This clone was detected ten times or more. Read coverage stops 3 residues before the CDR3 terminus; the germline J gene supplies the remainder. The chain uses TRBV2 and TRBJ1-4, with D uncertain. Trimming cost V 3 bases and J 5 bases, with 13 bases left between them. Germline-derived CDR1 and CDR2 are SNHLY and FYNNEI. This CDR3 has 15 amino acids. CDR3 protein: CASSDKWPNNEKLFF. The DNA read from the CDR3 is TGTGCCAGCAGTGATAAATGGCCGAACAATGAAAAA.

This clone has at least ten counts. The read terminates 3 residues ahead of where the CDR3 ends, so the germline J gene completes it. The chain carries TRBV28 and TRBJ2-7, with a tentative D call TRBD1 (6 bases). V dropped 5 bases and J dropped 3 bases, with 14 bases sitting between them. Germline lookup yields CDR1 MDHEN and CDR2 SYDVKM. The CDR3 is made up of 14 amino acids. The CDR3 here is CASSIPRGRYEQYF. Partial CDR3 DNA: TGTGCCAGCAGTATACCCAGGGGTCGCTACGAG. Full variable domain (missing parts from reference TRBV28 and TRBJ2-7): DVKVTQSSRYLVKRTGEKVFLECVQDMDHENMFWYRQDPGLGLRLIYFSYDVKMKEKGDIPEGYSVSREKKERFSLILESASTNQTSMYLCASSIPRGRYEQYFGPGTRLTVT.

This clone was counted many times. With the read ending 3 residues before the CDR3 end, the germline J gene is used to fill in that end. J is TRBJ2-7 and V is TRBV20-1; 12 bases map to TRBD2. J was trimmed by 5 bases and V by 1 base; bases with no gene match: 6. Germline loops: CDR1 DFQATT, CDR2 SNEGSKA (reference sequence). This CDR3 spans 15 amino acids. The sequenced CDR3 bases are TGCAGTGCTAGAGGACTAGCGGGAGCCTTGCACGAG. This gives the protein CSARGLAGALHE. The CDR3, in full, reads CSARGLAGALHEQYF.

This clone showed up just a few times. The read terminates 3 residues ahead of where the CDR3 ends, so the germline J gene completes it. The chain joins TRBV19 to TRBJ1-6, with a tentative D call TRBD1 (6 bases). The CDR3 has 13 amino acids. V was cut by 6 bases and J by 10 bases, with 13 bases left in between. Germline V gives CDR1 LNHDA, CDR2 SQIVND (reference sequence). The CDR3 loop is CASSLQGSSPLHF. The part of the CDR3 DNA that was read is TGTGCCAGTAGCCTACAGGGCAGCTCACCC.

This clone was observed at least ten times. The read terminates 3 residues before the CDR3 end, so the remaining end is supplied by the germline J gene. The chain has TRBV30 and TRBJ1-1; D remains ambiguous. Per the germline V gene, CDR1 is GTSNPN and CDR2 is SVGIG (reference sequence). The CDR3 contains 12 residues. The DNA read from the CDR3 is TGTGCCTGGAGCTCCCAGTACGCAGAA. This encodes CAWSSQYAE. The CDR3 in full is CAWSSQYAEAFF.

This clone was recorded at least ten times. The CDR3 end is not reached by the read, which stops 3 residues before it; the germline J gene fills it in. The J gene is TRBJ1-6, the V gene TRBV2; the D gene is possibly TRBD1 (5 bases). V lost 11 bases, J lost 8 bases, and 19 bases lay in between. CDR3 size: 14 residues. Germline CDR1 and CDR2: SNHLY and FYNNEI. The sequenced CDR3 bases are TGTGCCGCCGGGGGTCCAGGAGCCGATTCACCC. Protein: CAAGGPGADSP. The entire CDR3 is CAAGGPGADSPLHF. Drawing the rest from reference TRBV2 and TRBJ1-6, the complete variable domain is EPEVTQTPSHQVTQMGQEVILRCVPISNHLYFYWYRQILGQKVEFLVSFYNNEISEKSEIFDDQFSVERPDGSNFTLKIRSTKLEDSAMYFCAAGGPGADSPLHFGNGTRLTVT.

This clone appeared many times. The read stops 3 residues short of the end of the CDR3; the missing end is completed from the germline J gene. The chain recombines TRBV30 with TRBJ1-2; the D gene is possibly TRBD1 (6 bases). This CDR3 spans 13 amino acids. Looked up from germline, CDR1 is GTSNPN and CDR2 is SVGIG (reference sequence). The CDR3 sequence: CAWSVVQGLGYTF. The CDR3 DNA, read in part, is TGTGCCTGGAGTGTAGTTCAGGGGCTAGGC.